These T cell receptor beta chains were read from a single sample in a study of cytomegalovirus exposure and HLA in healthy donors. The protocol was immunoSEQ multiplex PCR, while the TCRdb copy is restricted to in-frame clones and leaves out a portion. The data show some 130,000 clones, over 75% seen once. Material: PBMCs. Every receptor here comes from a woman between 35 and 50 years old in good health and CMV-seropositive. The CDR3 runs from the conserved cysteine through the conserved F or W. A D gene is named only where the DNA matches it firmly. Clone size, where shown, is once, few, many, or a class for clones that have expanded.

TRBD2 15 TRBJ2-2 - TRBV7-2 CASSSTTSGIGELFF TGTGCCAGCAGCTCGACGACTAGCGGGATCGGGGAGCTGTTTTTT
- 11 TRBJ1-2 - TRBV28 CASREGYGYTF TGTGCCAGCAGGGAGGGGTATGGCTACACCTTC
- 13 TRBJ1-1 - TRBV7-7 CASSLSRGTEAFF TGTGCTAGCAGCTTATCCAGGGGCACTGAAGCTTTCTTT
TRBD2 15 TRBJ2-7 - TRBV9 CASSASGLAGGEQYF TGTGCCAGCAGCGCCTCGGGACTAGCGGGAGGCGAGCAGTACTTC
- 13 TRBJ2-1 - TRBV10-1 CASPGGPGGEQFF TGCGCCAGCCCGGGGGGGCCAGGGGGTGAGCAGTTCTTC
TRBD2 19 TRBJ2-3 once TRBV18 CASSPGLAGGHESTDTQYF TGTGCCAGCTCACCGGGACTAGCGGGAGGTCACGAATCCACAGATACGCAGTATTTT
TRBD1 11 TRBJ2-1 - TRBV29-1 CSVAGGNEQFF TGCAGCGTTGCAGGGGGCAATGAGCAGTTCTTC
TRBD2 15 TRBJ2-7 - TRBV9 CASSVGSGLAYEQYF TGTGCCAGCAGCGTAGGGTCGGGACTAGCTTACGAGCAGTACTTC
- 14 TRBJ2-7 once TRBV9 CASSVASEAYEQYF TGTGCCAGCAGCGTAGCGAGTGAGGCCTACGAGCAGTACTTC
TRBD1 16 TRBJ1-5 - TRBV9 CASTPGQGGINQPQHF TGTGCCAGCACCCCGGGACAGGGGGGGATCAATCAGCCCCAGCATTTT
TRBD2 13 TRBJ2-1 - TRBV9 CARRDYLYNEQFF TGTGCCAGAAGGGACTACCTCTACAATGAGCAGTTCTTC
TRBD2 13 TRBJ2-7 - TRBV29-1 CSVEMVLAGEQYF TGCAGCGTTGAGATGGTCCTAGCGGGCGAGCAGTACTTC